These 11 T cell receptor delta chains share one sample of origin, sequenced in a study of γδ T cells in repeated Plasmodium falciparum infection. TCRdb reanalysed the multiplex PCR reads with CATT. The table includes over 45,000 delta-chain clones, about 1.6% detected once. Gammadelta T cells were flow-sorted from PBMC into Vgamma9/Vdelta2+ and Vdelta2-negative populations for bulk analysis. Specimen: gamma-delta T cells from blood. These receptors all stem from a pool of human donors (malaria-infected and uninfected, not separated).

Comments on this clone: A far larger clone is one nucleotide away, so this likely arose from a read error. The sample has other DNA sequences that encode this CDR3 too. The chain recombines TRDV1 with TRDJ1; 9 nucleotides line up with TRDD3. The J gene was not available in TCRdb and was assigned here by matching the DNA to germline segments. The V segment lost 0 bases and the J segment 4 bases; nucleotides outside the gene matches: 24. This CDR3 is 22 amino acids long. Germline V gene data show CDR1 as TSWWSYY and CDR2 as QGS. The CDR3 sequence: CALGELSYPKLLGDPRVDKLIF. CDR3 coding DNA: TGTGCTCTTGGGGAACTTTCTTACCCCAAACTACTGGGGGACCCCAGGGTCGATAAACTCATCTTT.

The sample holds a few counts of this clone. The protein held in TCRdb is that of a much larger clone and does not match this DNA's translation at residue 17, likely because of a read error; the protein shown is translated from the DNA. The chain couples TRDV2 to TRDJ2, with 8 nucleotides matching TRDD3. TCRdb gives no J gene; it was assigned here by matching the DNA to germline. Germline V gene sequence: CDR1 GEAIGNYY, CDR2 EKD. The length of the CDR3 is 20 residues. The CDR3 region is CACDPVGERTGGRGKAKLFF. CDR3 in DNA: TGTGCCTGTGACCCCGTCGGAGAACGTACTGGGGGGCGTGGTAAAGCAAAACTCTTCTTT.

Notes on this clone: A far larger clone is one nucleotide away, so this likely arose from a read error. Other DNA sequences in this sample translate to the same CDR3. The V and J genes are TRDV1 and TRDJ1, with 7 nucleotides matching TRDD2. Assignment of the J gene here rests on matching the DNA to germline, because TCRdb gives none. CDR3 length: 21 amino acids. From germline, CDR1 is TSWWSYY and CDR2 QGS. The chain's CDR3 is CALGELLPALWSYDHTDKLIF. The CDR3 bases are TGTGCTCTTGGGGAACTCCTTCCTGCACTCTGGAGCTACGATCACACTGATAAACTCATCTTT.

About this clone itself: A far larger clone is one base from this, pointing to a likely read error. The limits of the CDR3 on the DNA are not certain, so only TCRdb's listed CDR3 is given. For the V gene the call is TRDV1; the J gene has no call; the D segment call TRDD3 is taken from the table without a DNA check. In germline, CDR1 is TSWWSYY, CDR2 QGS. The CDR3 length is 24 residues, termini included. The CDR3: CALGEIVRSLPRHLGMGFTDKLIF.

About this clone: The TCRdb protein, from a much larger clone, departs from this DNA's translation at residue 12, likely by read error; the protein shown derives from the DNA. The J gene has no call, while the V gene is TRDV3. CDR1 is TVYSNPD and CDR2 is GDNSRS in the germline V gene (reference sequence). CDR3 size: 13 residues. The CDR3 DNA is TGTGCCTTTCGGCGCGACTACACCGATAAGCTCACCTTT. Protein sequence: CAFRRDYTDKLTF.

In this sample, this clone turned up many times. One base away lies a much larger clone, so this may be a sequencing read error. Other DNA sequences in the sample encode the same CDR3. The chain uses TRDV1 and TRDJ1; TRDD3 aligns across 7 bases. Germline lookup yields CDR1 TSWWSYY and CDR2 QGS. After removal of 2 bases from V and 0 bases from J, the junction contained 24 bases not matched to a gene. The CDR3 is made up of 22 amino acids. CDR3 sequence (DNA): TGTGCTCTTGGGGAAACCGGCTTCCCACCGACCAGGGGGATTTCGTACACCGATAAACTCATCTTT. Its protein is CALGETGFPPTRGISYTDKLIF.

Notes on this clone: Only one base separates this from a far larger clonotype, so it likely reflects a read error. The identical CDR3 is also encoded by other nucleotide sequences in the sample. The CDR3 sequence is CALLTPPNWGIRGTDKLIF. CDR3 DNA sequence: TGTGCTCTTCTCACCCCCCCAAACTGGGGGATACGGGGCACCGATAAACTCATCTTT. This chain joins TRDV1 and TRDJ1; 13 nucleotides agree with TRDD3. TCRdb supplies no J gene; here it was assigned by aligning the nucleotide sequence to germline. The junction had 16 bases not matched to a gene; V was cut back by 8 bases and J by 1 base. The CDR3 covers 19 residues. Germline V lookup: CDR1 TSWWSYY, CDR2 QGS.

This clone was observed many times. TCRdb lists the protein of a much larger clone for this DNA, which differs at residue 7, so this is likely a read error; the protein given here is translated from the DNA itself. V gene TRDV1 combines with J gene TRDJ1; no firm D call. This CDR3 has 12 residues. The V end was cut by 4 bases, the J end by 1 base, with 4 bases between. The V gene's germline CDR1 is TSWWSYY and CDR2 QGS. The CDR3 spells CALGGITDKLIF. The CDR3 nucleotides are TGTGCTCTTGGGGGGATCACCGATAAACTCATCTTT.

Remarks on this clone: The protein held in TCRdb is that of a much larger clone and does not match this DNA's translation at residue 13, likely because of a read error; the protein shown is translated from the DNA. The chain couples TRDV1 to TRDJ1; 9 bases align to TRDD3. The J gene comes from matching the DNA to germline here; TCRdb lacks it. The junction had 20 bases not matched to a gene; V was cut back by 2 bases and J by 1 base. The CDR3 is made up of 21 amino acids. Germline V CDR1 and CDR2: TSWWSYY, QGS. This chain's CDR3 is CALGEFRPRYWGTRGTDKLIF. Written as DNA, the CDR3 is TGTGCTCTTGGGGAATTCAGACCCAGGTACTGGGGGACACGGGGCACCGATAAACTCATCTTT.

As concerns this clone: The TCRdb protein, from a much larger clone, departs from this DNA's translation at residue 6, likely by read error; the protein shown derives from the DNA. The genes are TRDV2 and TRDJ1; the D gene is possibly TRDD3 (5 bases). Per the germline V gene, CDR1 is GEAIGNYY and CDR2 is EKD. V was trimmed by 1 base and J by 0 bases, leaving 29 bases between them. The CDR3 runs 21 residues. Written as DNA, the CDR3 is TGTGCCTGTGACACATGTCGGGAAGAAGAGGATATCCGGGGGTACACCGATAAACTCATCTTT. This translates into CACDTCREEEDIRGYTDKLIF.

This clone was picked up many times. Just one base apart from a much larger clone, this may be a read error. Additional DNA sequences in this sample encode the identical CDR3. The genes are TRDV1 and TRDJ1; a weak D match, TRDD3 (5 bases). As TCRdb names no J gene, one was assigned here on the basis of a DNA match to germline. Germline CDR1 and CDR2: TSWWSYY and QGS. CDR3 size: 21 residues. The CDR3 is CALGELAVAGSSRWYTDKLIF. The DNA for the CDR3 is TGTGCTCTTGGGGAATTAGCGGTGGCGGGATCCTCAAGGTGGTACACAGATAAACTCATCTTT.